This T cell receptor beta chain was identified in a study of blood T cell repertoires in COVID-19. The wider study: T cells, B-cell-depleted T cells, or PBMCs supplied cDNA or gDNA.

Participants were aged roughly 18 to 95 years, lived in around 22 US areas, and enrolled virtually. Donors of Cohort 3 who recovered were those that had two negative PCRs, clearance, or symptom resolution. Libraries were prepared by immunoSEQ multiplex PCR; TCRdb keeps only in-frame clonotypes and omits some of them. The sample has 200,000 or so clones, roughly nine tenths seen once. This clone showed up just once. CDR1 LNHDA and CDR2 SQIVND come from the germline V gene (reference sequence). CDR3 length: 15 residues. The ends lost 5 bases at V and 4 bases at J; junction bases unmatched: 5. The clonotype was recovered from a woman aged 25-40 years who had recovered from COVID-19. This rearrangement joins TRBV19 to TRBJ2-1, with 10 bases identical to TRBD2. Sequencing was carried out using PBMCs or T cells enriched from blood (not recorded which). The chain's CDR3 is CASSRSGGTYNEQFF. As DNA, the CDR3 is TGTGCCAGTAGTCGTAGCGGGGGGACATACAATGAGCAGTTCTTC.